The present T cell receptor (beta chain) was sequenced within a study of post-analysis software for immune sequencing data. Broader study findings: There were five TRBV segments more frequent in patients than controls, and TRBV5-6, TRBV5-1 and TRBV20-1 were among them.

The TCR beta cDNA libraries contained unique molecular identifiers. TCRdb recomputed calls from the PCR reads with MiXCR, one row per CDR3 protein. The sample has about 770,000 distinct CDR3 sequences, roughly 46% seen once. The CDR3 sequence is 14 residues long. Germline CDR1 and CDR2: MNHEY and SVGEGT. Remarks on this clonotype: The antigen remains undetermined. At one end the junction does not follow the germline gene, possibly because of a read error.

This sequence was found in a girl between 10 and 17 years old with multiple sclerosis. V usage is TRBV6-2 or TRBV6-3 and J usage is TRBJ1-2; D is undetermined. Sequenced input: blood. CDR3 DNA: TGTGCCAACAGTTACTCGGGGAGGCTTGATGGCTACACCTTC. This sequence encodes CANSYSGRLDGYTF.